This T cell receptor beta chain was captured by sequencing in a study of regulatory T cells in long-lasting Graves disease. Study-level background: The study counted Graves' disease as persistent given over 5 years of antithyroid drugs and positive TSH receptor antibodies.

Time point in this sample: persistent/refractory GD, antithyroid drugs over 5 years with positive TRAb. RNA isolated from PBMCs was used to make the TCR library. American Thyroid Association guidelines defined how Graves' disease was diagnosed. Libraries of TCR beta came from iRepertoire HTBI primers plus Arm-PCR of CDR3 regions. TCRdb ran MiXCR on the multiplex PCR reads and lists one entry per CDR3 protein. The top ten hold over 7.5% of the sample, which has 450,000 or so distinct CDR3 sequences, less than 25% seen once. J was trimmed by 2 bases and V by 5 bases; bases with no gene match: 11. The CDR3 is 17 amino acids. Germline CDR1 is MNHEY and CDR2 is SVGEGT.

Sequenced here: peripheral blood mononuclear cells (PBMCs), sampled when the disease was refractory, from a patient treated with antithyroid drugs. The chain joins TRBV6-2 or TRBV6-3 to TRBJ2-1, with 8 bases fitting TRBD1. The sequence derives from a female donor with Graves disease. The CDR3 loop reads CASSPGTGNHPYNEQFF. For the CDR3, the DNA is TGTGCCAGCAGTCCCGGGACAGGCAACCATCCCTACAATGAGCAGTTCTTC.